This TCR beta chain was captured by sequencing in a study of shared clonotypes between healthy human individuals. Study as a whole: There were three CD4 naive, three CD4 memory, two CD8 naive and one CD8 memory plates per donor.

Generated by immunoSEQ multiplex PCR, the TCRdb table keeps only in-frame clones and is missing some. The sample shows hundreds of thousands of clones, about 90% of them seen only once. The naive CD8 population came from CD45RO-negative cells selected for CCR7, without terminally differentiated effector memory CD45RA+ cells. The CDR3 runs 14 residues. Looked up from germline, CDR1 is SEHNR and CDR2 is FQNEAQ (reference sequence). The V gene lost 7 bases and the J gene lost 3 bases, with 15 bases spanning the gap. The origin of this receptor is a young man in good health. The chain is built from TRBV7-9 and TRBJ1-1; tentatively, D is TRBD1 (5 bases). Sequencing input: naive CD8+ T cells sorted from blood. The DNA of the CDR3 is TGTGCCAGCACCCCCCGGGACTTATACACTGAAGCTTTCTTT. This sequence encodes CASTPRDLYTEAFF.